The next 3 T cell receptor beta chains were all read from a single sample in a study of cytomegalovirus exposure and HLA in healthy donors. PCR amplification relied on 60 Vbeta primers (plus 13 Jbeta primers). Sequencing was performed with immunoSEQ multiplex PCR; in TCRdb, only in-frame clones are kept and a portion is missing. The sample includes 200,000 to 250,000 clones. Sequencing used PBMCs. These receptors were taken from a woman aged 25 to 39 in good health and CMV-seropositive.

The rearrangement links TRBV6-6 to TRBJ2-7; D unresolved. This CDR3 spans 13 amino acids. Trimming stripped 4 bases from V and 4 bases from J, with 11 bases between. Per the germline V gene, CDR1 is MNHNY and CDR2 is SVGAGI (reference sequence). For the CDR3, the DNA is TGTGCCAGCAGTTTCAGAACGTTTTACGAGCAGTACTTC. Amino acid sequence: CASSFRTFYEQYF.

This chain uses TRBV23-1 with TRBJ2-3; D is perhaps TRBD1 (6 bases). TRBV23-1 is sorted into the ORF group, with uncertain function. V lost 3 bases to trimming and J lost 1 base, with 14 bases between them. This CDR3 is 16 amino acids long. CDR3 region: CASSHSRPGGTDTQYF. DNA of the CDR3: TGCGCCAGCAGTCATTCCCGGCCAGGGGGCACAGATACGCAGTATTTT.

In nucleotides, the CDR3 is TGCGCCAGCAGCCAAGGCCACAGGGGTGCTAATTCACCCCTCCACTTT. Its translation is CASSQGHRGANSPLHF. The chain employs TRBV4-1 and TRBJ1-6, with 7 bases lining up with TRBD1. The germline V gene encodes CDR1 MGHRA and CDR2 YSYEKL. The length of the CDR3 is 16 residues. Unmatched junction bases numbered 6, after V lost 1 base and J lost 6 bases.